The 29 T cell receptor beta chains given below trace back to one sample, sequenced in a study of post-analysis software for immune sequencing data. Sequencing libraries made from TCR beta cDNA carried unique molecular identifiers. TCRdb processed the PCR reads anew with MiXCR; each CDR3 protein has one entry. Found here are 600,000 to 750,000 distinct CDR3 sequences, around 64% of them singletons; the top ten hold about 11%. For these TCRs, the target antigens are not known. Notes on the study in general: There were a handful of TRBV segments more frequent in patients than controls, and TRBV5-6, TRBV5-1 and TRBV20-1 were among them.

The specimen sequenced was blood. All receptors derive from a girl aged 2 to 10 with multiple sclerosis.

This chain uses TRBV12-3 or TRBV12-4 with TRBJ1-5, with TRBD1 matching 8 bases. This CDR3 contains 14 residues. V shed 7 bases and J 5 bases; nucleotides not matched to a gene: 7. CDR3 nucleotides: TGTGCCAGCACCCAGGACAGGGTCGATCAGCCCCAGCATTTT. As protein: CASTQDRVDQPQHF.

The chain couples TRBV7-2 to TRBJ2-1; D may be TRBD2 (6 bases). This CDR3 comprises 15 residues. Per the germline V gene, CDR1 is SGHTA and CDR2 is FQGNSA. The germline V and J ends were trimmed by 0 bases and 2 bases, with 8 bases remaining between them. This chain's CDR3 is CASSLADYPYNEQFF. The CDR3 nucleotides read TGTGCCAGCAGCTTAGCGGACTACCCCTACAATGAGCAGTTCTTC.

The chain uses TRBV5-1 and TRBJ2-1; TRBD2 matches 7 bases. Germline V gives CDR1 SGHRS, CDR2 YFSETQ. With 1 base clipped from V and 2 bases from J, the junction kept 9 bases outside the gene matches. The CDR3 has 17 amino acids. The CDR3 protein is CASSLTVSGTAYNEQFF. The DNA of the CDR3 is TGCGCCAGCAGCTTGACGGTGAGCGGGACCGCCTACAATGAGCAGTTCTTC.

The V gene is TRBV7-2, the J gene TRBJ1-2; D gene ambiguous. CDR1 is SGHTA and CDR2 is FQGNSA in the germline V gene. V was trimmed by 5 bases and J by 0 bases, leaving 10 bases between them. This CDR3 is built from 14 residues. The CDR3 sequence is CASSGRPANYGYTF. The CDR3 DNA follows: TGTGCCAGCAGCGGTCGGCCCGCTAACTATGGCTACACCTTC. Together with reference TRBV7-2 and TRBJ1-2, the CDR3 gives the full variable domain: GAGVSQSPSNKVTEKGKDVELRCDPISGHTALYWYRQSLGQGLEFLIYFQGNSAPDKSGLPSDRFSAERTGGSVSTLTIQRTQQEDSAVYLCASSGRPANYGYTFGSGTRLTVV.

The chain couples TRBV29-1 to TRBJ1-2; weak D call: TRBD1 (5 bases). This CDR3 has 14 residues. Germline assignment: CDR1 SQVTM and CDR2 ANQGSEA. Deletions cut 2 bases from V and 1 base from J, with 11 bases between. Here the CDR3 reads CSVETGRDNYGYTF. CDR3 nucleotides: TGCAGCGTTGAAACGGGACGGGATAACTATGGCTACACCTTC.

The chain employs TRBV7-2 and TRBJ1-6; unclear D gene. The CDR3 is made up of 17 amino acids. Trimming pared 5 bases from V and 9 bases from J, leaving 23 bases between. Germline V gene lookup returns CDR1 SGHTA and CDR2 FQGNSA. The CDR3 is CASSQGPGPKLRSPLHF. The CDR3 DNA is TGTGCCAGCAGCCAAGGTCCGGGCCCGAAACTCCGTTCACCCCTCCACTTT.

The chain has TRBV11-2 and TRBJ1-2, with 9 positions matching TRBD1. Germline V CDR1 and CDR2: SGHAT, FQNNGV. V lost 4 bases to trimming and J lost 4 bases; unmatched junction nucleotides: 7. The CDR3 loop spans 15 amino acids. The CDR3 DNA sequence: TGTGCCAGCAGCTCTGACAGGGGGAGATTCTATGGCTACACCTTC. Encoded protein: CASSSDRGRFYGYTF.

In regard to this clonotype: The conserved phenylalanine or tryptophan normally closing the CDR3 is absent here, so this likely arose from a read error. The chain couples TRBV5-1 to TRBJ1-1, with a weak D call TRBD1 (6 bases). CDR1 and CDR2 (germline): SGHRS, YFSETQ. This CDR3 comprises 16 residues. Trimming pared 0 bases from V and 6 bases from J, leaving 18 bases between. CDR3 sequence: CASSLGSDRVTSEAFL. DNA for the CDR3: TGCGCCAGCAGCTTGGGTTCGGACAGAGTAACCTCTGAAGCTTTCTTA.

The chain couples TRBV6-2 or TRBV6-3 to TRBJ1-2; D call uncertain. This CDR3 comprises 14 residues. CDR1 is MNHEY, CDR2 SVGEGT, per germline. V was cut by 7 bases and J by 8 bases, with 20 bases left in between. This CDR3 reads CASTMKDPRYGYTF. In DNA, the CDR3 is TGTGCCAGCACAATGAAAGACCCAAGGTACGGCTACACCTTC.

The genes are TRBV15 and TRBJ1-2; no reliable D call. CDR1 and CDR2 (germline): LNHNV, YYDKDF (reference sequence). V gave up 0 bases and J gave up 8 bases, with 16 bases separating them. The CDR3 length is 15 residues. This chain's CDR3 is CATSRDTGSSGGYTF. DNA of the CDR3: TGTGCCACCAGCAGAGATACGGGGAGCAGCGGGGGCTACACCTTC.

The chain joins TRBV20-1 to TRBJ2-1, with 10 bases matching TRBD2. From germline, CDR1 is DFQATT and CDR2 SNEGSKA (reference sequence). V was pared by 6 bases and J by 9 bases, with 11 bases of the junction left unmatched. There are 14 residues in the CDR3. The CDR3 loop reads CSATGTSEPPEQFF. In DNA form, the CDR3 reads TGCAGTGCAACCGGGACTAGCGAGCCCCCTGAGCAGTTCTTC.

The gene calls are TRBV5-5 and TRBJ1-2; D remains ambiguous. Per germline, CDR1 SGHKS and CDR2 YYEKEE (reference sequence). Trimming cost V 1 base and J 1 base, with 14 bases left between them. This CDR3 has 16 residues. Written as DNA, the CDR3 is TGTGCCAGCAGCTTGCCTGGTCGTTATGTTAACTATGGCTACACCTTC. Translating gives CASSLPGRYVNYGYTF. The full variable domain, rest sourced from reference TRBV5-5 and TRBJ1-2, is DAGVTQSPTHLIKTRGQQVTLRCSPISGHKSVSWYQQVLGQGPQFIFQYYEKEERGRGNFPDRFSARQFPNYSSELNVNALLLGDSALYLCASSLPGRYVNYGYTFGSGTRLTVV.

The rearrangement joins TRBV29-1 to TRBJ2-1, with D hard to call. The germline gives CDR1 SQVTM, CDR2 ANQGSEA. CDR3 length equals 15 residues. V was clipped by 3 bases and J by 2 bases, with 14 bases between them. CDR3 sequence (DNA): TGCAGCGTTGATTGGGCAGGCGACACCTACAATGAGCAGTTCTTC. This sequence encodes CSVDWAGDTYNEQFF.

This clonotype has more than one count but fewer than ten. CDR3 sequence reads: CASSATSGRYEQYF. In DNA form, the CDR3 reads TGTGCCAGCAGCGCAACTAGCGGGAGATACGAGCAGTACTTC. The genes are TRBV12-3 or TRBV12-4 and TRBJ2-4, with 11 bases matching TRBD2. Near its end, the DNA agrees better with TRBJ2-7, so the J call may be wrong. This CDR3 is built from 14 residues.

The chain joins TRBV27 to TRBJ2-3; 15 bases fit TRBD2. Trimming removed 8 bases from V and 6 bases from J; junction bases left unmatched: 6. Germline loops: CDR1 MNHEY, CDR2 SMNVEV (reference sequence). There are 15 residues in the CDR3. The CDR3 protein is CASGGTSGGWDTQYF. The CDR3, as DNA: TGTGCCAGCGGAGGGACTAGCGGGGGGTGGGATACGCAGTATTTT.

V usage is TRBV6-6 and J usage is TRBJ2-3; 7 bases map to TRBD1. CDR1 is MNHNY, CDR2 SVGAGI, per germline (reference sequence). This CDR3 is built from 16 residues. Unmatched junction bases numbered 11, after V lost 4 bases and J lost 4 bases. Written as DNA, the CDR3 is TGTGCCAGCAGTTTATCCCCGGGACAGATTCCAGATACGCAGTATTTT. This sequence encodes CASSLSPGQIPDTQYF.

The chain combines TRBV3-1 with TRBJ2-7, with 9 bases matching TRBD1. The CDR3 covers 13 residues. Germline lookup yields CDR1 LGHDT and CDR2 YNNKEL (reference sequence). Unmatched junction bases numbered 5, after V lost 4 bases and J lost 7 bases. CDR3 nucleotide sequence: TGTGCCAGCAGCCGAGGACAGGGGAAGGAGCAGTACTTC. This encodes CASSRGQGKEQYF.

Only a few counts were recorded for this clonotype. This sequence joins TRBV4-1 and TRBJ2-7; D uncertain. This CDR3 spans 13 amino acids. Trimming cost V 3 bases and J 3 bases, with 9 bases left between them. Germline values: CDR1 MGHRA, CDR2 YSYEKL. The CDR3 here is CASSQGINYEQYF. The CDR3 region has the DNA TGCGCCAGCAGCCAGGGGATAAACTACGAGCAGTACTTC.

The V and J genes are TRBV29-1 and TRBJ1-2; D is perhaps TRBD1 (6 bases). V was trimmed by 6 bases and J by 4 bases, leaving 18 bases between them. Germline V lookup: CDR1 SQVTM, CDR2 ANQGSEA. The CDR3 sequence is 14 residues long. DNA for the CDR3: TGCAGCGTCGCTTCGACAGGTGCTGGCTATGGCTACACCTTC. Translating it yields CSVASTGAGYGYTF.

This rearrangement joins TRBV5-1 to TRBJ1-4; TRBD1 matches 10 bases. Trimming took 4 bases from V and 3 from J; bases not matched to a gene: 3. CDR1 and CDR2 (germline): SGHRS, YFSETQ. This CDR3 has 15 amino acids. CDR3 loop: CASSVGTGANEKLFF. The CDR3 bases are TGCGCCAGCAGCGTTGGGACAGGGGCTAATGAAAAACTGTTTTTT.

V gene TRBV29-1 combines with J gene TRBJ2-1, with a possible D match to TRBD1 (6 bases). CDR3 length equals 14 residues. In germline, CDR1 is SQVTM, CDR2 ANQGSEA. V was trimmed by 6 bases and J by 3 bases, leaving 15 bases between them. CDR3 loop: CSVVGTLRYNEQFF. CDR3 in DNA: TGCAGCGTAGTCGGGACACTCCGCTACAATGAGCAGTTCTTC.

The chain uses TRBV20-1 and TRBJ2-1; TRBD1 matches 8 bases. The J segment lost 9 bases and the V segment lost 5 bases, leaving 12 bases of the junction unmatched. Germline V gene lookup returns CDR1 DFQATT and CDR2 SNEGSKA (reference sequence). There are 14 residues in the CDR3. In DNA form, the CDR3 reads TGCAGTGCTCTCCTGACAGGGGAGCCGAGTGAGCAGTTCTTC. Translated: CSALLTGEPSEQFF.

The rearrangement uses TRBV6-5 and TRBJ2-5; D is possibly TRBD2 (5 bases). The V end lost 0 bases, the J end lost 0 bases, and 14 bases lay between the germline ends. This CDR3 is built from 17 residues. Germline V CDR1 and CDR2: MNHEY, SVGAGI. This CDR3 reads CASSYSSTRGYQETQYF. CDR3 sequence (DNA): TGTGCCAGCAGTTACTCGTCGACCAGAGGGTACCAAGAGACCCAGTACTTC.

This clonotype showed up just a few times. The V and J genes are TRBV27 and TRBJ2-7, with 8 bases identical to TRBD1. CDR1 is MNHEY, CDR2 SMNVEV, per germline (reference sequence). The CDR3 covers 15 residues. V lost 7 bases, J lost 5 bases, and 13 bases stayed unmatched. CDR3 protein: CASTSTPGQVNEQYF. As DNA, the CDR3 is TGTGCCAGCACCTCTACACCGGGACAGGTGAACGAGCAGTACTTC.

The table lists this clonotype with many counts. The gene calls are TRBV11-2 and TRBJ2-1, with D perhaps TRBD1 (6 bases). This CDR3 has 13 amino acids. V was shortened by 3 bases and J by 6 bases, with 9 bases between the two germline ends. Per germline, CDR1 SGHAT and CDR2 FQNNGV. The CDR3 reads CASSLGRGNEQFF. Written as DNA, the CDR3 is TGTGCCAGCAGCTTGGGCAGGGGCAATGAGCAGTTCTTC.

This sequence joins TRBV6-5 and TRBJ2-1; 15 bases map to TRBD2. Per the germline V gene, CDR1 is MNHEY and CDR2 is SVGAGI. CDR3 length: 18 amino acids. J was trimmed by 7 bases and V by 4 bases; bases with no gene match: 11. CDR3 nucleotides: TGTGCCAGCAGTTCTGGACAGCCCGGGACTAGCGGGAGGAATGAGCAGTTCTTC. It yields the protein CASSSGQPGTSGRNEQFF.

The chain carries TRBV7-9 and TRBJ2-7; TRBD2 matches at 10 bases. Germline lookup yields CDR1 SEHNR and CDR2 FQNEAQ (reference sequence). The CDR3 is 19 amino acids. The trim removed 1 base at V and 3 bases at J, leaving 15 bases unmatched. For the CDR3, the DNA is TGTGCCAGCAGCTTAGTTAGGCTAGCGGGAGAAAGGGGAAACTACGAGCAGTACTTC. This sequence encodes CASSLVRLAGERGNYEQYF.

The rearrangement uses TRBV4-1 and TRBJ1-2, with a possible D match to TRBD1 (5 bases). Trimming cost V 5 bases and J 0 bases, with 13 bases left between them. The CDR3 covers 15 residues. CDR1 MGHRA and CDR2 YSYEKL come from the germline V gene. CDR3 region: CASSSPDKTNYGYTF. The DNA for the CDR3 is TGCGCCAGCAGCTCGCCGGACAAAACTAACTATGGCTACACCTTC.

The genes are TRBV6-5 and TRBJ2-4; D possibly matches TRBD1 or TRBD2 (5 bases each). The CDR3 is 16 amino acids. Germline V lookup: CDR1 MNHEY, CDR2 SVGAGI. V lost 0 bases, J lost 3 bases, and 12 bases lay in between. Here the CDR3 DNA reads TGTGCCAGCAGTTACTCGTCGGGGCATGGCAAAAACATTCAGTACTTC. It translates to CASSYSSGHGKNIQYF.